This T cell receptor (beta chain) appears in the sequencing data of a study of T cell responses to AZD1222 COVID-19 vaccine (dated by TCRdb to the early 2020s). Regarding the complete study: Because spike-specific TCR depth and breadth did not differ between the two schedules, AZD1222 recipients who got a second dose at roughly 4 weeks were pooled with those who got a second dose at roughly 12 weeks. TCR sequencing was performed for about 250 trial participants, of whom approximately 200 were given two doses of AZD1222 and roughly 25 were given two doses of MenACWY control vaccine. Trial participants were enrolled into age subgroups of 18-55, 56-69 and 70-plus years, which contained 148, 28 and 57 TCR-sequenced participants, respectively.

The CDR3 regions of human TCRbeta chains were analyzed by immunosequencing. The original pipeline was this. TCRs in the repertoires were matched against a reference library of SARS-CoV-2-specific TCRs that had been generated with the MIRA antigen-specificity platform. Breadth was defined as the fraction of unique TCRs that were SARS-CoV-2-associated. Depth was defined as the fraction of total T cells that were SARS-CoV-2-associated. Using the MIRA data, each spike-specific TCR was assigned both to the spike region to which the TCR was reactive and to a CD4 or CD8 class. Log10-transformed breadth and depth values were compared by one-way ANOVA with Sidak's multiple comparisons tests. TCRdb took over this immuneACCESS table, retaining in-frame rearrangements with V and J assigned. Such tables are incomplete; in checked studies, under half of the missing clones stem from an unresolved V gene, and the remainder is unexplained. That table furnishes V, J and clone size, whereas the DNA furnished D and trimming. The table for this sample lists approximately 120,000 clones; 87% of them were counted only once. Roughly 12% of the sample lies in the top ten.

This specimen's time point label, per the study, means: baseline before first vaccination. Vaccinee samples came from UK trials COV001 and COV002, including a single-blind randomized controlled phase 2/3 trial of AZD1222 (ChAdOx1 nCoV-19) in healthy adults. For TCRbeta chain sequencing, PBMC samples were collected from trial participants at day 0 and at day 28 after the second dose. The CDR3 starts with the cysteine, ends with the phenylalanine, and has 15 residues. Only CDR3 DNA is held: 45 bases, read in frame from base 1. V is trimmed back by 6 bases and J by 0 bases, and the junction contains 5 bases that no gene match accounts for. Taken from the germline V gene, the CDR1 and CDR2 loops are MRHNA and SNTAGT. Overall study results and their limits: Reportedly, almost half of the unique spike-specific TCRs recognized epitopes lying outside the regions that are mutated in the B.1.351 and B.1.1.7 variants. Because no samples from the day 14 peak response were available, repertoires could be characterized only after the peak T cell response. CD4 TCRs associated with the vaccine covered the entire spike protein, and the dominant responses were in regions 160-218 and 743-854. Only five to seven AZD1222 recipients were SARS-CoV-2 seropositive at baseline, limiting conclusions about previously exposed vaccinees. After two AZD1222 doses, spike-specific TCR breadth and depth were significantly higher than at day 0 and than in MenACWY recipients. Most participants were white British and females outnumbered males, and the authors suggested that clonal diversity may have been underestimated. In the small 56-69-year group, the increase in depth fell short of significance, most likely because of low power.

On this clone itself: Its antigen target is currently unknown. Base qualities were left out, and no much larger clone turns up one base away.

Rearrangement joined TRBV6-4 to TRBJ1-5, and TRBD1 aligns with 7 junction nucleotides. Sequenced here: peripheral blood, sampled on day 0 of AZD1222 vaccination. The clonotype was recovered from an adult in good health. The CDR3 region reads CASRDREGSNQPQHF. The sequenced DNA: TGTGCCAGCAGAGACAGGGAGGGTAGCAATCAGCCCCAGCATTTT.